This T cell receptor beta chain appears in the sequencing data of a study of OX40 agonist ivuxolimab in advanced cancers. Study as a whole: Participants could have had prior anti-PD-1, anti-PD-L1 or anti-CTLA-4 therapy, and about 37% had some.

General observations from the study: Part of the nonresponder group also had normalized T-cell clonal expansion that was low. The mean number of expanded clones was higher in CD8+ T cells than in CD4+. The CD4+ and CD8+ T cells in the blood had expanded clonally by week 6 at 0.1 to 3.0 mg/kg.

Between the trimmed V and J ends, which lost 4 bases and 1 base, there was a span of 11 bases. CDR3 length: 15 residues. Germline V lookup: CDR1 MDHEN, CDR2 SYDVKM. The assay was immunoSEQ multiplex PCR, and TCRdb's table has in-frame clones only and misses some. The sample holds around 60,000 clones, roughly 84% seen once. As concerns this clone: Its specificity is unknown.

This sample comprised CD4+ or CD8+ T cells sorted from blood, obtained in a trial of the OX40 agonist ivuxolimab. This sequence joins TRBV28 and TRBJ1-3; no firm D call. The receptor comes from an adult with an advanced solid tumor such as melanoma, head and neck, liver or kidney cancer. CDR3 DNA: TGTGCCAGCAGTTCACCCAGCTTTTCTGGAAACACCATATATTTT. This gives the protein CASSSPSFSGNTIYF.